This is a list of T cell receptor beta chains from one sample in a study of T-cell memory formation after mild COVID-19. In TCRdb, the 5' RACE reads were re-called with MiXCR into one record per CDR3 protein. The table records 270,000 or so distinct CDR3 sequences, around 17% of them present only once. Sequencing was performed on PBMCs or a T cell subset sorted from them (not recorded which). Every receptor here comes from a man aged 18 to 30 who had mild COVID-19 (a few samples of this study predate the infection). Cell type and time point are not known. Each CDR3 is given with its conserved first and last residue. D genes are given only for firm matches. Clone size is stated in some rows and not others, as once, few, many or a class when expanded.

CDR3 DNA: TGTGCCAGCAGTTACTCCGGGACAGGGAGGGTCGAGCAGTACTTC; CDR3 protein: CASSYSGTGRVEQYF; J gene: TRBJ2-7; clone size: -; D gene: TRBD1; V gene: TRBV6-6
CDR3 DNA: TGCGCCAGCAGCTTGGCAATGGGGATCAATTCACCCCTCCACTTT; CDR3 protein: CASSLAMGINSPLHF; J gene: TRBJ1-6; clone size: few; D gene: -; V gene: TRBV5-1
CDR3 DNA: TGTGCCAGCAGTTTAAGGTACACAGATACGCAGTATTTT; CDR3 protein: CASSLRYTDTQYF; J gene: TRBJ2-3; clone size: -; D gene: -; V gene: TRBV27
CDR3 DNA: TGTGCCAGCAGTCCGACTAGAGACCCACCCAATACGCAGTATTTT; CDR3 protein: CASSPTRDPPNTQYF; J gene: TRBJ2-3; clone size: few; D gene: -; V gene: TRBV6-5
CDR3 DNA: TGTGCCAGCAGCTTGGATGGCGGGGGGCCGGTCGGGAATGAGCAGTTCTTC; CDR3 protein: CASSLDGGGPVGNEQFF; J gene: TRBJ2-1; clone size: -; D gene: TRBD2; V gene: TRBV5-4
CDR3 DNA: TGTGCCAGCAGCAAAGAAAAGGAGAATTCACCCCTCCACTTT; CDR3 protein: CASSKEKENSPLHF; J gene: TRBJ1-6; clone size: few; D gene: -; V gene: TRBV21-1
CDR3 DNA: TGCAGTGCTATAGGTTATCCGACTTCAGAGACCCAGTACTTC; CDR3 protein: CSAIGYPTSETQYF; J gene: TRBJ2-5; clone size: few; D gene: -; V gene: TRBV20-1
CDR3 DNA: TGTGCCAGCACCGTGGGAGATACGCAGTATTTT; CDR3 protein: CASTVGDTQYF; J gene: TRBJ2-3; clone size: many; D gene: -; V gene: TRBV5-6
CDR3 DNA: TGTGCCAGCAGCCCCGGACTGACCGCGAACACCGGGGAGCTGTTTTTT; CDR3 protein: CASSPGLTANTGELFF; J gene: TRBJ2-2; clone size: -; D gene: -; V gene: TRBV11-3
CDR3 DNA: TGTGCCAGCAGCTTAGGGACATTCGGGGAGCTTTTTTTT; CDR3 protein: CASSLGTFGELFF; J gene: TRBJ2-2; clone size: -; D gene: -; V gene: TRBV11-2
CDR3 DNA: TGCGCCAGCAGCCAAGGGTGGGGGGTCGGCGAGCAGTACTTC; CDR3 protein: CASSQGWGVGEQYF; J gene: TRBJ2-7; clone size: few; D gene: -; V gene: TRBV4-3
CDR3 DNA: TGCGCCAGCAGCTTTGGGGCGGGGGGCCAAGAGACCCAGTACTTC; CDR3 protein: CASSFGAGGQETQYF; J gene: TRBJ2-5; clone size: -; D gene: TRBD2; V gene: TRBV5-1
CDR3 DNA: TGTGCCACCAGTGAACTCGGGCCGGCCAATGAGCAGTTCTTC; CDR3 protein: CATSELGPANEQFF; J gene: TRBJ2-1; clone size: -; D gene: -; V gene: TRBV24-1
CDR3 DNA: TGTGCCAGCAGCTTAGGGGCAGGGGATCTCTACGAGCAGTACTTC; CDR3 protein: CASSLGAGDLYEQYF; J gene: TRBJ2-7; clone size: few; D gene: -; V gene: TRBV7-9
CDR3 DNA: TGCGCCAGCAGTGGCGGGGCCGACCGTGAGCAGTTCTTC; CDR3 protein: CASSGGADREQFF; J gene: TRBJ2-1; clone size: -; D gene: -; V gene: TRBV10-2
CDR3 DNA: TGTGCCAGCAGCGTCCTAGCGGGGCGGGAGACCCAGTACTTC; CDR3 protein: CASSVLAGRETQYF; J gene: TRBJ2-5; clone size: -; D gene: TRBD2; V gene: TRBV9
CDR3 DNA: TGTGCCAGCAGCTCGGGGGAGCAGTTCTTC; CDR3 protein: CASSSGEQFF; J gene: TRBJ2-1; clone size: many; D gene: -; V gene: TRBV6-2/TRBV6-3
CDR3 DNA: TGTGCCAGCAGCTCTAGACAGCGCCAGTACTTC; CDR3 protein: CASSSRQRQYF; J gene: TRBJ2-5; clone size: few; D gene: -; V gene: TRBV7-2
CDR3 DNA: TGCGCCAGCAGAAGACAGGGCGGAGCGCCGTTCTTC; CDR3 protein: CASRRQGGAPFF; J gene: TRBJ2-1; clone size: -; D gene: TRBD1; V gene: TRBV5-1
CDR3 DNA: TGTGCCAGCAGTTTGTTCGGACTAGCGGCCTCGACAGATACGCAGTATTTT; CDR3 protein: CASSLFGLAASTDTQYF; J gene: TRBJ2-3; clone size: -; D gene: TRBD2; V gene: TRBV27
CDR3 DNA: TGCAGTGCTAGAGAGATACAGGGTGGCTATGGCTACACCTTC; CDR3 protein: CSAREIQGGYGYTF; J gene: TRBJ1-2; clone size: -; D gene: -; V gene: TRBV20-1
CDR3 DNA: TGTGCCAGCAGTGTTGCTAGCGGGTATTACAATGAGCAGTTCTTC; CDR3 protein: CASSVASGYYNEQFF; J gene: TRBJ2-1; clone size: -; D gene: TRBD2; V gene: TRBV9
CDR3 DNA: TGTGCCAGCAGCTTGGAGTTGTCAGGTCAAGAGACCCAGTACTTC; CDR3 protein: CASSLELSGQETQYF; J gene: TRBJ2-5; clone size: few; D gene: -; V gene: TRBV7-9
CDR3 DNA: TGTGCCAGCAGCGCCCCCCTTGGTACGCAGTATTTT; CDR3 protein: CASSAPLGTQYF; J gene: TRBJ2-3; clone size: few; D gene: -; V gene: TRBV9
CDR3 DNA: TGTGCCAGCAGTGAAAGCTCACCCCTCCACTTT; CDR3 protein: CASSESSPLHF; J gene: TRBJ1-6; clone size: -; D gene: -; V gene: TRBV2
CDR3 DNA: TGTGCCAGCAGCTCGGTGCAGGGCAAGACCGGGGAGCTGTTTTTT; CDR3 protein: CASSSVQGKTGELFF; J gene: TRBJ2-2; clone size: -; D gene: -; V gene: TRBV5-4
CDR3 DNA: TGCGCCAGCCAAGGACAGCTCAACACTGAAGCTTTCTTT; CDR3 protein: CASQGQLNTEAFF; J gene: TRBJ1-1; clone size: -; D gene: -; V gene: TRBV5-1
CDR3 DNA: TGTTCCAGCAGCCTAAACCGAGGACAGCAGTACGAGCAGTACTTC; CDR3 protein: CSSSLNRGQQYEQYF; J gene: TRBJ2-7; clone size: once; D gene: -; V gene: TRBV7-6
CDR3 DNA: TGCGCCAGCAGCTCGGGACAGGGGACAAACATTCAGTACTTC; CDR3 protein: CASSSGQGTNIQYF; J gene: TRBJ2-4; clone size: many; D gene: TRBD1; V gene: TRBV5-1
CDR3 DNA: TGTGCCAGCAGCTTAGAGCCCCCCAGGACCCAGTACTTC; CDR3 protein: CASSLEPPRTQYF; J gene: TRBJ2-5; clone size: -; D gene: -; V gene: TRBV7-2
CDR3 DNA: TGTGCCAGCAGCTTATTTGAAGGTGCTACTGAAGCTTTCTTT; CDR3 protein: CASSLFEGATEAFF; J gene: TRBJ1-1; clone size: few; D gene: -; V gene: TRBV7-9
CDR3 DNA: TGTGCCAGCAGTTCAGGGGCCGCAGCTTTCTTT; CDR3 protein: CASSSGAAAFF; J gene: TRBJ1-1; clone size: few; D gene: -; V gene: TRBV12-3/TRBV12-4
CDR3 DNA: TGTGCCAGCAGCTCATATTCGGGGCCGAAGATCTTT; CDR3 protein: CASSSYSGPKIF; J gene: TRBJ1-1; clone size: few; D gene: -; V gene: TRBV7-2
CDR3 DNA: TGTGCCAGCAGCCTCGCAGGGGCAGCCACAGATACGCAGTATTTT; CDR3 protein: CASSLAGAATDTQYF; J gene: TRBJ2-3; clone size: -; D gene: -; V gene: TRBV7-7
CDR3 DNA: TGTGCCAGCAGCCAGGGTGCCGGGACGAACTACAATGAGCAGTTCTTC; CDR3 protein: CASSQGAGTNYNEQFF; J gene: TRBJ2-1; clone size: -; D gene: -; V gene: TRBV7-6
CDR3 DNA: TGTGCCAGCAGCCACGACACCTACAATGAGCAGTTCTTC; CDR3 protein: CASSHDTYNEQFF; J gene: TRBJ2-1; clone size: -; D gene: -; V gene: TRBV28
CDR3 DNA: TGCGCCAGCAGCAGGGGGATCTCTGGAAACACCATATATTTT; CDR3 protein: CASSRGISGNTIYF; J gene: TRBJ1-3; clone size: -; D gene: -; V gene: TRBV5-1
CDR3 DNA: TGTGCCAGCAGCCAAGGTGCCACATACAATGAGCAGTTCTTC; CDR3 protein: CASSQGATYNEQFF; J gene: TRBJ2-1; clone size: few; D gene: -; V gene: TRBV7-9
CDR3 DNA: TGTGCCAGCAGCGTAGTCGCCGGGGGTAAGACCCAGTACTTC; CDR3 protein: CASSVVAGGKTQYF; J gene: TRBJ2-5; clone size: few; D gene: -; V gene: TRBV9
CDR3 DNA: TGTGCCAGCAGCTTAAAGACAGCGGGGCCTGGCGATGAGCAGTTCTTC; CDR3 protein: CASSLKTAGPGDEQFF; J gene: TRBJ2-1; clone size: -; D gene: TRBD2; V gene: TRBV7-3
CDR3 DNA: TGCGCCAGCAGCAGGGGAGCTAGCGGGGGGGCCCATGAGCAGTTCTTC; CDR3 protein: CASSRGASGGAHEQFF; J gene: TRBJ2-1; clone size: few; D gene: TRBD2; V gene: TRBV5-1